This T cell receptor beta chain derives from a study of response to subunit inactivated influenza vaccine. Points from the study as a whole: Authors suggested that a seasonal influenza vaccination recruits few new T cells each time.

This clonotype was observed at least ten times. As yet, its antigen is unknown. One entry per CDR3 protein, called by TCRdb with MiXCR from the RT-PCR reads. This table holds about 480,000 distinct CDR3 sequences, 13% found once. Germline assignment: CDR1 ENHRY and CDR2 SYGVKD. V lost 3 bases to trimming and J lost 0 bases; unmatched junction nucleotides: 4. The CDR3 is 16 residues long. The chain joins TRBV10-3 to TRBJ2-4; 8 bases are shared with TRBD2. This clonotype was sampled from a man aged 50-60 years who received an inactivated influenza vaccine. Sequenced here: PBMCs from blood, sampled 45 days after vaccination. Here the CDR3 reads CAISDPGGLAKNIQYF. CDR3 sequence (DNA): TGTGCCATCAGTGATCCGGGGGGGCTAGCCAAAAACATTCAGTACTTC.